This T cell receptor (beta chain) was retrieved from a study of blood T cell repertoires in COVID-19. This CDR3 comprises 15 residues. V was pared by 7 bases and J by 0 bases, with 8 bases of the junction left unmatched. Germline CDR1 and CDR2: SNHLY and FYNNEI. Everyone who took part was roughly 18 to 89 years old, and they came from about 25 US areas. Libraries were prepared by immunoSEQ multiplex PCR; TCRdb keeps only in-frame clonotypes and omits some of them. The top ten hold roughly 5.7% of the sample, which has 140,000 to 150,000 clones, 84% seen once. This chain joins TRBV2 and TRBJ1-2; 7 nucleotides align to TRBD1. The sequenced sample was PBMCs or T cells enriched from blood (not recorded which). The receptor comes from a woman aged 45-59 years who had been exposed to COVID-19. The CDR3 sequence is CASTEGAGPNYGYTF. For the CDR3, the DNA is TGTGCCAGCACTGAGGGGGCCGGACCTAACTATGGCTACACCTTC.